This passage covers 5 T cell receptor beta chains from one sample sequenced in a study of cytomegalovirus exposure and HLA in healthy donors. TCRdb's copy holds only in-frame clones and misses some; the assay was immunoSEQ multiplex PCR. The sample has some 100,000 clones, 88% seen once; the top ten hold nearly 4.5%. Specimen: PBMCs. The receptors derive from a man aged 18-30 years in good health and CMV-seropositive.

The chain uses TRBV2 and TRBJ2-1; 12 bases are a match to TRBD2. Germline values: CDR1 SNHLY, CDR2 FYNNEI. The CDR3 spans 16 residues. The V segment lost 5 bases and the J segment 5 bases; nucleotides outside the gene matches: 7. The CDR3 loop is CASSSPLAGGDNEQFF. Here the CDR3 DNA reads TGTGCCAGCAGTTCCCCTCTAGCGGGGGGGGACAATGAGCAGTTCTTC.

The V gene is TRBV2, the J gene TRBJ1-1; no clear D gene. The CDR3 contains 14 residues. Germline CDR1 reads SNHLY; CDR2 reads FYNNEI. Trimming shortened V by 2 bases and J by 3 bases, and 10 bases separated the two germline ends. CDR3 DNA: TGTGCCAGCAGTGAATGGCACACCTACACTGAAGCTTTCTTT. Protein: CASSEWHTYTEAFF.

In its sample, this clone was seen a few times. The chain links TRBV15 to TRBJ1-6; no definite D call. The ends were cut back, 6 bases at V and 4 bases at J, with 7 bases in the middle. There are 13 residues in the CDR3. The germline V gene has CDR1 LNHNV and CDR2 YYDKDF (reference sequence). As DNA, the CDR3 is TGTGCCACCAGTGCCACTTATAATTCACCCCTCCACTTT. This codes for CATSATYNSPLHF.

The genes are TRBV5-4 and TRBJ1-1, with 8 bases that match TRBD1. The V gene's germline CDR1 is SGHNT and CDR2 YYREEE (reference sequence). The CDR3 contains 14 residues. V shed 0 bases, J shed 4 bases, and the junction held 2 bases outside the gene matches. This chain's CDR3 is CASSLEQGGTEAFF. The CDR3 DNA follows: TGTGCCAGCAGCTTGGAACAGGGGGGCACTGAAGCTTTCTTT. The full variable domain, in which reference TRBV5-4 and TRBJ1-1 provide the parts outside the CDR3, is ETGVTQSPTHLIKTRGQQVTLRCSSQSGHNTVSWYQQALGQGPQFIFQYYREEENGRGNFPPRFSGLQFPNYSSELNVNALELDDSALYLCASSLEQGGTEAFFGQGTRLTVV.

As to this clone: Other DNA sequences in the sample encode the same CDR3. The V and J genes are TRBV18 and TRBJ2-7; 7 nucleotides align to TRBD1. V shed 9 bases, J shed 2 bases, and the junction held 7 bases outside the gene matches. There are 13 residues in the CDR3. Per germline, CDR1 KGHSH and CDR2 LQKENI. The CDR3 sequence: CASSRDSTYEQYF. The DNA of the CDR3 is TGTGCCAGTAGCCGGGACAGTACCTACGAGCAGTACTTC.